This T cell receptor (beta chain) was profiled in a study of vaccination effects on CD4 cells after COVID-19. Peptide-pool stimulation followed by sequencing identified expanded antigen-specific CD4+ clonotypes in the ViraFEST assay. Culture lasted about ten days before CD4+ T cell isolation. None of these healthy vaccinees had been infected with SARS-CoV-2 before vaccination. Some 2 million PBMC per well received about 9.6 IU/ml IL-2 and 9 to 10 ug/ml peptides in culture. Cultures received IL-2 medium that replaced half the medium on days 3 and 7. The method was immunoSEQ multiplex PCR; TCRdb's version includes in-frame clones alone and lacks a portion of them. The top ten hold about 3% of the sample, which has 65,000 or so clones, roughly three quarters seen once. Overall study findings and caveats: The study dataset contains few convalescent patients and includes no early post-infection timepoints. Healthy vaccinees' vaccine-induced clones included only 1 of 255 cross-reacting with common cold coronaviruses.

Of note for this clone: Its antigen remains unidentified.

The receptor comes from a human donor who received a COVID-19 vaccine. Sequences were derived from CD4+ T cells from PBMCs cultured with HCoV-NL63 spike peptides, sampled before COVID-19 vaccination.

The CDR3 reads CAWSKDSSIGYTF. The CDR3 bases are TGTGCCTGGAGCAAGGACAGCTCTATTGGCTACACCTTC. The chain carries TRBV30 and TRBJ1-2, with a tentative D call TRBD1 (6 bases). The length of the CDR3 is 13 residues. Trimming left V 3 bases short and J 7 bases short, with 15 bases between. Looked up from germline, CDR1 is GTSNPN and CDR2 is SVGIG (reference sequence).